Below, 13 T cell receptor beta chains from the same sample are listed, as sequenced in a study of cytomegalovirus exposure and HLA in healthy donors (TCRdb year 2017). Libraries were made using the immunoSEQ multiplex PCR assay. For the multiplex PCR, a mixture combining 60 forward primers for TCR Vbeta segments and 13 reverse primers for TCR Jbeta segments was used. Here the immuneACCESS table is served through TCRdb, limited to in-frame sequences with V and J called. Missing clones are a known gap in these copies; in checked studies unresolved V genes cover under half, and the rest lacks a known reason. In this sample the table shows roughly 300,000 clones, roughly 88% of which occur a single time. In total, the top ten clones hold 3.5% to 4% of the sample. Sequenced material: PBMCs. Source of these receptors: a man between 35 and 55 years old in good health and CMV-seropositive.

The chain carries TRBV7-9 and TRBJ1-2; possibly TRBD1 for D (5 bases). Germline V gene sequence: CDR1 SEHNR, CDR2 FQNEAQ (reference sequence). V lost 1 base and J 4 bases, leaving 7 bases between the germline ends. This CDR3 is 13 amino acids long. The CDR3 region is CASSLDRIYGYTF. For the CDR3, the DNA is TGTGCCAGCAGCTTAGACAGGATCTATGGCTACACCTTC.

The V and J genes are TRBV29-1 and TRBJ2-7, with 7 bases aligning to TRBD2. The CDR3 is 14 amino acids. Germline V gene data show CDR1 as SQVTM and CDR2 as ANQGSEA. The ends lost 5 bases at V and 4 bases at J; junction bases unmatched: 11. CDR3 coding DNA: TGCAGCGTTTTGTTGCCAGCGGGGAGGTACGAGCAGTACTTC. It translates to CSVLLPAGRYEQYF.

The rearrangement links TRBV5-1 to TRBJ2-1; 12 positions agree with TRBD1. Per the germline V gene, CDR1 is SGHRS and CDR2 is YFSETQ. V lost 7 bases and J lost 8; bases outside the gene matches: 10. The CDR3 has 15 amino acids. The CDR3 bases are TGCGCCAGCCATTCGGGGACAGGGGGCTCGGATGAGCAGTTCTTC. This translates into CASHSGTGGSDEQFF.

The gene calls are TRBV5-1 and TRBJ2-1, with 11 bases identical to TRBD2. The CDR3 runs to 14 residues. Germline trimming cut 6 bases from V and 5 bases from J; bases unmatched to any gene: 4. CDR1 and CDR2 from the germline V gene are SGHRS and YFSETQ. The chain's CDR3 is CASKSTSGNNEQFF. The CDR3, as DNA: TGCGCCAGCAAATCGACTAGCGGGAACAATGAGCAGTTCTTC.

V gene TRBV6-5 combines with J gene TRBJ1-5; D perhaps matches TRBD1 (6 bases). V shed 2 bases and J shed 5 bases, with 10 bases lying between them. Germline lookup yields CDR1 MNHEY and CDR2 SVGAGI. The CDR3 has 14 amino acids. CDR3 amino acids: CASSYVGADQPQHF. The CDR3 DNA follows: TGTGCCAGCAGTTACGTGGGGGCTGATCAGCCCCAGCATTTT.

This clone was counted a single time. The chain links TRBV13 to TRBJ2-7; D perhaps matches TRBD1 (5 bases). Germline CDR1 PRHDT, CDR2 FYEKMQ (reference sequence). This CDR3 has 13 residues. With 4 bases removed from V and 1 base from J, the gap between germline ends came to 8 bases. The CDR3 loop is CASSSDISYEQYF. The CDR3 DNA is TGTGCCAGCAGCTCGGACATTTCCTACGAGCAGTACTTC.

The chain is built from TRBV5-1 and TRBJ1-2, with a possible D match to TRBD1 (5 bases). Germline assignment: CDR1 SGHRS and CDR2 YFSETQ. Trimming shortened V by 2 bases and J by 2 bases, and 16 bases separated the two germline ends. The CDR3 extends over 16 amino acids. DNA for the CDR3: TGCGCCAGCAGCTTAGGGCAGGGCGTATCGAACTATGGCTACACCTTC. Translation gives CASSLGQGVSNYGYTF.

The chain is built from TRBV18 and TRBJ1-1, with 8 positions matching TRBD1. CDR3 size: 18 residues. Germline trimming cut 2 bases from V and 3 bases from J; bases unmatched to any gene: 14. Germline CDR1 KGHSH, CDR2 LQKENI. The DNA for the CDR3 is TGTGCCAGCTCACCAACACCCGGACAGGGAAGGTGGGACACTGAAGCTTTCTTT. Residues: CASSPTPGQGRWDTEAFF.

The chain links TRBV28 to TRBJ2-3, with TRBD1 matching 9 bases. Germline assignment: CDR1 MDHEN and CDR2 SYDVKM. Losses at the gene ends were 4 bases for V and 4 bases for J; bases not matched to a gene: 9. The CDR3 contains 16 residues. The CDR3 sequence: CASSSSGTGLADTQYF. The CDR3 DNA follows: TGTGCCAGCAGTTCCTCCGGGACAGGGCTCGCAGATACGCAGTATTTT.

The genes are TRBV6-6 and TRBJ1-1; D is undetermined. The germline CDR1 and CDR2 sequences are MNHNY and SVGAGI (reference sequence). The CDR3 runs to 12 residues. V dropped 2 bases and J dropped 3 bases, with 4 bases sitting between them. The CDR3 protein is CASSYDYTEAFF. CDR3 sequence (DNA): TGTGCCAGCAGTTACGACTACACTGAAGCTTTCTTT.

CDR3 amino acids: CASSVEEVSGNTIYF. The CDR3 bases are TGTGCCAGCAGCGTAGAGGAGGTCTCTGGAAACACCATATATTTT. The V call is TRBV9, the J call TRBJ1-3; no clear D. Trimming took 0 bases from V and 0 from J, leaving 7 bases between them. This CDR3 contains 15 residues. Germline V gene lookup returns CDR1 SGDLS and CDR2 YYNGEE.

The chain combines TRBV19 with TRBJ1-5, with a weak D call TRBD1 (6 bases). Germline V gene sequence: CDR1 LNHDA, CDR2 SQIVND (reference sequence). The CDR3 is made up of 13 amino acids. V shed 2 bases and J shed 4 bases, with 6 bases lying between them. CDR3 region: CASSIRGNQPQHF. The CDR3 region has the DNA TGTGCCAGTAGTATAAGGGGGAATCAGCCCCAGCATTTT.

The chain has TRBV11-2 and TRBJ2-7, with a possible D match to TRBD2 (6 bases). Trimming shortened V by 7 bases and J by 2 bases, and 21 bases separated the two germline ends. In germline, CDR1 is SGHAT, CDR2 FQNNGV. The CDR3 is 16 amino acids. Here the CDR3 reads CASNNQEGLVTYEQYF. CDR3 DNA: TGTGCCAGCAATAACCAGGAGGGACTCGTGACCTACGAGCAGTACTTC. Variable domain in full (rest from reference TRBV11-2 and TRBJ2-7): EAGVAQSPRYKIIEKRQSVAFWCNPISGHATLYWYQQILGQGPKLLIQFQNNGVVDDSQLPKDRFSAERLKGVDSTLKIQPAKLEDSAVYLCASNNQEGLVTYEQYFGPGTRLTVT.